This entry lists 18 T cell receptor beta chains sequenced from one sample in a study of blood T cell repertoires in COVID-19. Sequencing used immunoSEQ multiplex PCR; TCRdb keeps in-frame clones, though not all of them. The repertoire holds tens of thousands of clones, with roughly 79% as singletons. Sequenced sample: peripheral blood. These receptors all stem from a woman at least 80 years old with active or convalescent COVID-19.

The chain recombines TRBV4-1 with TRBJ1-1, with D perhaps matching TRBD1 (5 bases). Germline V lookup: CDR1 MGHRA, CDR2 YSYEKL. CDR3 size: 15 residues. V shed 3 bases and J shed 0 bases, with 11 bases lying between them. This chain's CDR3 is CASSQTAFMNTEAFF. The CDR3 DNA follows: TGCGCCAGCAGCCAGACAGCGTTCATGAACACTGAAGCTTTCTTT.

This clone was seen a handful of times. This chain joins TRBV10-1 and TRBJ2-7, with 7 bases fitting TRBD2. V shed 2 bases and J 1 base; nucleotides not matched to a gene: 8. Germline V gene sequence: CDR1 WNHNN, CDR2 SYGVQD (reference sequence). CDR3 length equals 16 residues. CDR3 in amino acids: CASSEGVASGSYEQYF. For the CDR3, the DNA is TGCGCCAGCAGTGAGGGGGTTGCTAGCGGATCCTACGAGCAGTACTTC.

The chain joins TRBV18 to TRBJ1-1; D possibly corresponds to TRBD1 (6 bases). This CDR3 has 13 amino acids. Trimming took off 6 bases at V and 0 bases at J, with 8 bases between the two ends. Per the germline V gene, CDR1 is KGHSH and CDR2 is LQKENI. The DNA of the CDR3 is TGTGCCAGCTCCCAGGGGATGAACACTGAAGCTTTCTTT. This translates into CASSQGMNTEAFF.

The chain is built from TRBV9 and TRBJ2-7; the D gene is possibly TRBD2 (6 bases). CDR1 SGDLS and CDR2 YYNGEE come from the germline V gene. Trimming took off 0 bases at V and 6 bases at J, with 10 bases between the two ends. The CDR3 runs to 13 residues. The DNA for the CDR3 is TGTGCCAGCAGCGTAGCGGGGACTGGCGAGCAGTACTTC. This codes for CASSVAGTGEQYF.

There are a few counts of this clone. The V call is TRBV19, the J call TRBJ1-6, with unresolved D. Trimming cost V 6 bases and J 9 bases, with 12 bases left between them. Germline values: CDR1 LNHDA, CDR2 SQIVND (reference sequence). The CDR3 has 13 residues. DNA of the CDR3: TGTGCCAGTAGAAAGTCGTCTAGTTCACCCCTCCACTTT. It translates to CASRKSSSSPLHF.

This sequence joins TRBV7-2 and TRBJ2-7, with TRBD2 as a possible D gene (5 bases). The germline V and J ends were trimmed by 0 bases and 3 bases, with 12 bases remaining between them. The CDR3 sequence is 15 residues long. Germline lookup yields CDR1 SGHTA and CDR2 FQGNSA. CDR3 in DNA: TGTGCCAGCAGCTTAGCCGGATCAGGACTCTACGAGCAGTACTTC. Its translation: CASSLAGSGLYEQYF.

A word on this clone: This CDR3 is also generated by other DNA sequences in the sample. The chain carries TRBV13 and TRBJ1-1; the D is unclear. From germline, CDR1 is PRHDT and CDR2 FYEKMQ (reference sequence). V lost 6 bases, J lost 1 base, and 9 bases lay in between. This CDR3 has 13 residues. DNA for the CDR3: TGTGCCAGCAGTCGAGGCCAGAACACTGAAGCTTTCTTT. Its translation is CASSRGQNTEAFF.

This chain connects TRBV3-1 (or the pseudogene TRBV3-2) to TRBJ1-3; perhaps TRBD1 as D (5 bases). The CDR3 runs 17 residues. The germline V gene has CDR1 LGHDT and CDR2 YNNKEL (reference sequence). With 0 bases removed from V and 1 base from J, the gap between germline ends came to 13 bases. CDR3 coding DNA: TGTGCCAGCAGCCAAGAGGGGGGTAGTGAATCTGGAAACACCATATATTTT. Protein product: CASSQEGGSESGNTIYF.

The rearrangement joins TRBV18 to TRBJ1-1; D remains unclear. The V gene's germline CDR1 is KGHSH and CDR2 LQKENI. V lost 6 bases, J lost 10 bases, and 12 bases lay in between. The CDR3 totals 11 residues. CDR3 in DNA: TGTGCCAGCTCCCGGACCCGGGGAGCTTTCTTT. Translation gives CASSRTRGAFF. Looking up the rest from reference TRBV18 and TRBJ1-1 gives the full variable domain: NAGVMQNPRHLVRRRGQEARLRCSPMKGHSHVYWYRQLPEEGLKFMVYLQKENIIDESGMPKERFSAEFPKEGPSILRIQQVVRGDSAAYFCASSRTRGAFFGQGTRLTVV.

The CDR3 nucleotides are TGTGCCAGCAGCCCGGGGGGAGGTGGAAACACCATATATTTT. It is translated as CASSPGGGGNTIYF. V and J are TRBV3-1 (or the pseudogene TRBV3-2) and TRBJ1-3, with D possibly being TRBD1 (5 bases). Trimming left V 4 bases short and J 3 bases short, with 10 bases between. Germline V lookup: CDR1 LGHDT, CDR2 YNNKEL (reference sequence). This CDR3 spans 14 amino acids.

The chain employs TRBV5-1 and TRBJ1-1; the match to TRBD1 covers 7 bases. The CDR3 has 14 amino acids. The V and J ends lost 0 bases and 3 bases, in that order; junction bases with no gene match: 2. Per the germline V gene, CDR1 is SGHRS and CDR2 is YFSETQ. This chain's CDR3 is CASSLGQGYTEAFF. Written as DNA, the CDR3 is TGCGCCAGCAGCTTGGGACAGGGTTACACTGAAGCTTTCTTT. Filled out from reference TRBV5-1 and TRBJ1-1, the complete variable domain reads KAGVTQTPRYLIKTRGQQVTLSCSPISGHRSVSWYQQTPGQGLQFLFEYFSETQRNKGNFPGRFSGRQFSNSRSEMNVSTLELGDSALYLCASSLGQGYTEAFFGQGTRLTVV.

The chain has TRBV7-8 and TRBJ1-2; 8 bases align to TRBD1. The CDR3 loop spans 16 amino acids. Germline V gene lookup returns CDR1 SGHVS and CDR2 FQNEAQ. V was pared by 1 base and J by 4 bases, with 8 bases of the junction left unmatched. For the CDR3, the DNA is TGTGCCAGCAGCTTAGGAACCGGGACAGGCCTCTATGGCTACACCTTC. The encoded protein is CASSLGTGTGLYGYTF.

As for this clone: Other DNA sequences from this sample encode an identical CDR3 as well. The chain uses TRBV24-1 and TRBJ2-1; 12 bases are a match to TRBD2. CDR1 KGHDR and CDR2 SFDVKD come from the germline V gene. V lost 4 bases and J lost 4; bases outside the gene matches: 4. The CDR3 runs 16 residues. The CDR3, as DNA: TGTGCCACCAGTGAGTTGACTAGCGGGGGATACAATGAGCAGTTCTTC. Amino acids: CATSELTSGGYNEQFF.

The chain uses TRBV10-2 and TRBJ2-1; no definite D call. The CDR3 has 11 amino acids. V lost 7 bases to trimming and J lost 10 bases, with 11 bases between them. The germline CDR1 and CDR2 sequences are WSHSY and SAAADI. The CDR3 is CASTPFGEQFF. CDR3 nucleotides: TGCGCCAGCACCCCGTTCGGGGAGCAGTTCTTC.

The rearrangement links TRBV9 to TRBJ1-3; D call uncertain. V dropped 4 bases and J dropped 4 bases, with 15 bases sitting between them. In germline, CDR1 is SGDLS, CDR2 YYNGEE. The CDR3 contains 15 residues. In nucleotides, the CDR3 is TGTGCCAGCAGCCCGAGGGCGCTCGAAGGAAACACCATATATTTT. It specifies CASSPRALEGNTIYF.

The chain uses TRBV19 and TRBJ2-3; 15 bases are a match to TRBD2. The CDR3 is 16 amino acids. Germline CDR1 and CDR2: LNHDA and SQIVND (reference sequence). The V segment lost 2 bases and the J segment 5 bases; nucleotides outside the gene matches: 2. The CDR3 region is CASSIQGLAGGDTQYF. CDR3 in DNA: TGTGCCAGTAGTATACAGGGACTAGCGGGGGGAGATACGCAGTATTTT.

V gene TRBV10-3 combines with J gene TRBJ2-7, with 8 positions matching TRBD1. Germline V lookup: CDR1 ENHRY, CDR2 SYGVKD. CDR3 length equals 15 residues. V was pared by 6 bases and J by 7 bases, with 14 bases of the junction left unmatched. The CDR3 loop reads CAISPTGGILGEQYF. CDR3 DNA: TGTGCCATCAGCCCCACAGGGGGTATTCTCGGGGAGCAGTACTTC.

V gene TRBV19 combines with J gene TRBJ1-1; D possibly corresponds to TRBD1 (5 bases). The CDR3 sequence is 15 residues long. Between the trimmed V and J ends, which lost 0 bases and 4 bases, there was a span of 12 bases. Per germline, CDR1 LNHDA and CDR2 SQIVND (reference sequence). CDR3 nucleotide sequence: TGTGCCAGTAGTATAGAGGGGCCGGCGTCCACTGAAGCTTTCTTT. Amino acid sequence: CASSIEGPASTEAFF.